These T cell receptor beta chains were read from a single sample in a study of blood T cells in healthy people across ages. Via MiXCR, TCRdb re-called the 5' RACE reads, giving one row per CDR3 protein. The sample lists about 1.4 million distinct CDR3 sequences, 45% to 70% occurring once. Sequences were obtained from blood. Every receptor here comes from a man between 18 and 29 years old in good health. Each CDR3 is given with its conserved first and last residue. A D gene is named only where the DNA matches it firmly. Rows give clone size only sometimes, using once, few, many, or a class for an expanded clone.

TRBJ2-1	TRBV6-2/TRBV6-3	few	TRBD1	TGTGCCAGCAGGGACGGGACAGGGGTTTACAATGAGCAGTTTTTC	CASRDGTGVYNEQFF
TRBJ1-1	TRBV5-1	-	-	TGCGCCAGCAGCAATGACCCGATAGTTGTGTACACTGAAGCTTTCTTT	CASSNDPIVVYTEAFF
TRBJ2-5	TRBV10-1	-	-	TGCACCAGCAGTGAGATTGCCGGGACCTGGTGGGGGACCCAGTACTTC	CTSSEIAGTWWGTQYF
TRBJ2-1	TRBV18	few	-	TGTGCCAGCTCGGGTAACGGGGGAAATGAGCAGTTCTTC	CASSGNGGNEQFF
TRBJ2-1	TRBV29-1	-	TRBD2	TGCAGCGTGATTAGCGGGAGCTCCTACAATGAGCAGTTCTTC	CSVISGSSYNEQFF
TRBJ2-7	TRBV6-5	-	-	TGTGCCAGCAGTTACGACAGGAACAATGAGCAGTACTTC	CASSYDRNNEQYF
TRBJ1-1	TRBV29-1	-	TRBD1	TGCAGCGTCGGGGACAGGGCGAACACTGAAGCTTTCTTT	CSVGDRANTEAFF
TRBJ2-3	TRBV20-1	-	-	TGCAGTGCCTCAACGAGTGGGGGCGCCTTCACAGATACGCAGTATTTT	CSASTSGGAFTDTQYF
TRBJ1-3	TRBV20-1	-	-	TGCAGTGCAAACAGGGATTCTGGAAACACCATATATTTT	CSANRDSGNTIYF
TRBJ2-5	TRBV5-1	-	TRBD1	TGCGCCAGCAGCGGGACAGAGGGAGAGACCCAGTACTTC	CASSGTEGETQYF
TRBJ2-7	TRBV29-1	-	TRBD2	TGCAGCCAACGGTTAGCGGGGAGCTACAATGAGCAGTACTTC	CSQRLAGSYNEQYF
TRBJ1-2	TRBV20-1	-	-	TGCAGTGCCCCCCCGGCAGGGGATAACTATGGCTACACCTTC	CSAPPAGDNYGYTF
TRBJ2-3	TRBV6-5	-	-	TGTGCCAGCAGCCAACAGGAAAGCACAGATACGCAGTATTTT	CASSQQESTDTQYF
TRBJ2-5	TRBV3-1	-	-	TGTGCCAGCAGTCGAGATATTATGTTCAGAGGCGATGAGCAGTACTTC	CASSRDIMFRGDEQYF
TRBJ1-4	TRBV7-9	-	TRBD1	TGTGCCAGCAGCTTAGGGGACAGCTCAACTAATGAAAAACTGTTTTTT	CASSLGDSSTNEKLFF
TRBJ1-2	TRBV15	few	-	TGTGCCACCAGCAGAGTCACCTCCTATGGCTACACCTTC	CATSRVTSYGYTF
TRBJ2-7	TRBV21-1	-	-	TGTGCCAGCAGCACGAACCTAGCGGGAGGGCCCTCCTACGAGCAGTACTTC	CASSTNLAGGPSYEQYF
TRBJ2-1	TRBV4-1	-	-	TGCGCCAGCAGCCAAAATCTAGACCTTAGGGAGCAGTTCTTC	CASSQNLDLREQFF
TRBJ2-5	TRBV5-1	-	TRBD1	TGCGCCAGCAGCTCGCCATTGACAGGGATGGAAGAGACCCAGTACTTC	CASSSPLTGMEETQYF
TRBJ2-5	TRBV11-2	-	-	TGTGCCAGCAGCTTAGGTGTTAGGAATTCCTGGATCGTGACCCAGTACTTC	CASSLGVRNSWIVTQYF
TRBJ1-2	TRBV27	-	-	TGTGCCAGCCGCCTGTCAGGTTCGGGCTACACCTTC	CASRLSGSGYTF
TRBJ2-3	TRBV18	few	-	TGTGCCAGCTCAAGAGACGGACGGAATCTAGATACGCAGTATTTT	CASSRDGRNLDTQYF
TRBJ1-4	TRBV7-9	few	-	TGTGCCAGCAGCCCCCCCAGAGGATTAGGGGCGAATGAAAAACTGTTTTTT	CASSPPRGLGANEKLFF
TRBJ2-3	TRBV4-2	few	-	TGTGCCAGCAGTCGGGCAGGGGGCACAGATACGCAGTATTTT	CASSRAGGTDTQYF
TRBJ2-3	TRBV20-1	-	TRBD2	TGCAGTGCTAGTGGCGGGGGAGAGAGTTCAGATACGCAGTATTTT	CSASGGGESSDTQYF
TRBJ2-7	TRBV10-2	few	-	TGCGCCAGCAGTGAGATACAGGTTTACTCCTACGAGCAGTACTTC	CASSEIQVYSYEQYF
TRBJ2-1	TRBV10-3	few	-	TGTGCCATCAGTCTACAAGGACGGCGTGAGCAGTTCTTC	CAISLQGRREQFF
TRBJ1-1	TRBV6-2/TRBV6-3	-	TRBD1	TGTGCCAGCAGTTTACCAGGGGGACGGGCTGAAGCTTTCTTT	CASSLPGGRAEAFF
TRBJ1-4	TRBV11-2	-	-	TGTGCCAGCAGCTTAGATCCGGGCCCCAGATTTAAACTGTTTTTT	CASSLDPGPRFKLFF
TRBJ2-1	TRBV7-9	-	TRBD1	TGTGCCAGCAGCGAGACGACAGGGGACACTGCTTGGCAGTTCTTC	CASSETTGDTAWQFF
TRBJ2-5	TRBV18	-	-	TGTGCCAGCTCCGGTACGGCAGTAGAGACCCAGTACTTC	CASSGTAVETQYF
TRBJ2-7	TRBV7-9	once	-	TGTGCCAGCAGCTTGCGCGCGGACCCTGACGAGCAGTACTTC	CASSLRADPDEQYF
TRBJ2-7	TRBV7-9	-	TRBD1	TGTGCCAGCAGCGGGGGGACAGGGGGCAATCACAACGAGCAGTACTTC	CASSGGTGGNHNEQYF
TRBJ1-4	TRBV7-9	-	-	TGTGCCAGCAGCCTCACCTCAGGGTCTAATGAAAAACTGTTTTTT	CASSLTSGSNEKLFF
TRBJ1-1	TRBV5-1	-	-	TGCGCCAGCAGCGCCTCACAGGGCCGAACTGAAGCTTTCTTT	CASSASQGRTEAFF
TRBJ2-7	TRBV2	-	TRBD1	TGTGCCAGCGGGGTTGACAGGGATTCCTACGAGCAGTACTTC	CASGVDRDSYEQYF
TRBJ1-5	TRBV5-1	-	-	TGCGCCAGCAGCTTGTCGGGGGGCGCGCATCAGCCCCAGCATTTT	CASSLSGGAHQPQHF
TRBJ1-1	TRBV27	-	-	TGTGCCAGCAGCCGGGGGTCCGCGGGAACTGAAGCTTTCTTT	CASSRGSAGTEAFF
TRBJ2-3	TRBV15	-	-	TGTGCCACCAGCAGAACAAGCACAGATACGCAGTATTTT	CATSRTSTDTQYF
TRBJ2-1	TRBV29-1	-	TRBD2	TGCAGCGTTGAAAGGGGACTAGCTACGAATGAGCAGTTCTTC	CSVERGLATNEQFF
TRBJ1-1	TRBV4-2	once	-	TGTGCCAGCAAGGCCGGTGTGTCGGAGGCTTTCTTT	CASKAGVSEAFF
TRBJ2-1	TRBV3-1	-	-	TGTGCCAGCAGCCCCGGGGCAGGGCTGGATGAGCGGTTCTTC	CASSPGAGLDERFF
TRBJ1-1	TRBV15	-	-	TGTGCCACCAGCAGAGACAGGAGGTCCACTGAAGCTTTCTTT	CATSRDRRSTEAFF
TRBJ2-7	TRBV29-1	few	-	TGCAGCGTTCAAGAAACAGTCCACGAGCAGTACTTC	CSVQETVHEQYF
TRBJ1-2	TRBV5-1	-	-	TGCGCCAGCAGTGGGGGACTGACACCCGCAACTAACTATGGCTACACCTTC	CASSGGLTPATNYGYTF
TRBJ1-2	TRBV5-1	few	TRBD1	TGCGCCAGCAGCTTGGAGGGGGCCGGTGGCTACACCTTC	CASSLEGAGGYTF
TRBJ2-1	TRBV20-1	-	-	TGCAGTGCTAGGGTTGCGGATACAGCCTACAATGAGCAGTTCTTC	CSARVADTAYNEQFF
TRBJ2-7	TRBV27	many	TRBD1	TGTGCCAGTGGACAGGGCTCCTACGAGCAGTACTTC	CASGQGSYEQYF
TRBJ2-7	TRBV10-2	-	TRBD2	TGCGCCGTCCGGATGACTAGCGGACAACTCTACGAGCAGTACTTC	CAVRMTSGQLYEQYF
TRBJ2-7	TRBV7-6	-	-	TGTGCCAGCAGCTTAGGGATGGGGTACGAGCAGTACTTC	CASSLGMGYEQYF
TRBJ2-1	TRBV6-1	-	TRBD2	TGTGCCAGCAGTGGCTCCGGGACTAGCGGAGGCTCCTACAATGAGCAGTTCTTC	CASSGSGTSGGSYNEQFF
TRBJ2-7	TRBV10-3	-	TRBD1	TGTGCCATCAGTTCCGGGACAGACTCCTACAATGAGCAGTACTTC	CAISSGTDSYNEQYF
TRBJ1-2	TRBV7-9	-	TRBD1	TGTGCCAGCAGCACATACGACAGGGGGCAAGGCTACACCTTC	CASSTYDRGQGYTF
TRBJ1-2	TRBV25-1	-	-	TGTGCCAGCAGTGAATATACTTCCAGGGAGTTGATTGGCTATGGCTACACCTTC	CASSEYTSRELIGYGYTF
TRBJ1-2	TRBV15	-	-	TGTGCCACCAGCAGAGATAATTTATCGGGTTTACCGGGAGGCTACACCTTC	CATSRDNLSGLPGGYTF
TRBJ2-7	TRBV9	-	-	TGTGCCAGCAGCGGCGAGGGCCCCTACGAGCAGTACTTC	CASSGEGPYEQYF
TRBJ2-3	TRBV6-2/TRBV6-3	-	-	TGTGCCAGCACGTCGGGGGAGGATACAGATACGCAGTATTTT	CASTSGEDTDTQYF
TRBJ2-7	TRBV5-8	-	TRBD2	TGTGCCAGCAGCTTGCTTCTAGCGGGCACCTACGAGCAGTACTTC	CASSLLLAGTYEQYF
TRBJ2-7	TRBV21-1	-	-	TGTGCCTCCGAGGGGGACAGCCCCTACGAGCAGTACTTC	CASEGDSPYEQYF
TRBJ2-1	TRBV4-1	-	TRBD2	TGCGCCAGCAGCCAAGTTCCGCGGGAGGTATACGAGCAGTTCTTC	CASSQVPREVYEQFF